Following are 30 T cell receptor beta chains from one sample sequenced in a study of identical twins. TCRdb itself ran the 5' RACE reads through MiXCR, one entry per CDR3 protein. The top ten hold less than 4% of the sample, which has approximately 260,000 distinct CDR3 sequences, about 8.9% seen once. The same data also contributed to another study, on yellow fever vaccine responses in identical twins.

Sequenced input: CD8+ T cells sorted from blood. The receptor set was obtained from a woman between 18 and 29 years old in good health.

This clonotype was seen repeatedly, ten times or more. The rearrangement joins TRBV12-3 or TRBV12-4 to TRBJ2-7; D is unclear. CDR3 size: 13 residues. V was pared by 3 bases and J by 0 bases, with 6 bases between. The CDR3 DNA sequence: TGTGCCAGCAGTTTTACGAGCTCCTACGAGCAGTACTTC. It is translated as CASSFTSSYEQYF.

The CDR3 DNA reads TGCAGTGCTAGACCCGCAGACACTAGCGGGGGGCCCCATACGCAGTATTTT. Its translation is CSARPADTSGGPHTQYF. V usage is TRBV20-1 and J usage is TRBJ2-3; 12 bases align to TRBD2. Germline V gene sequence: CDR1 DFQATT, CDR2 SNEGSKA (reference sequence). The ends lost 2 bases at V and 7 bases at J; junction bases unmatched: 13. This CDR3 region has 17 residues.

The chain couples TRBV27 to TRBJ2-1; D is undetermined. CDR1 is MNHEY and CDR2 is SMNVEV in the germline V gene (reference sequence). This CDR3 contains 15 residues. The V and J ends lost 5 bases and 7 bases respectively, with 18 bases between them. Here the CDR3 reads CASSRWLDSINEQFF. The CDR3, as DNA: TGTGCCAGCAGTCGGTGGCTGGATTCAATTAATGAGCAGTTCTTC.

The rearrangement links TRBV14 to TRBJ2-1; D is tentatively TRBD1 or TRBD2 (5 bases each). Per germline, CDR1 SGHDN and CDR2 FVKESK. The CDR3 length is 14 residues. The ends were cut back, 6 bases at V and 0 bases at J, with 9 bases in the middle. The CDR3 region is CASRGDPSYNEQFF. CDR3 coding DNA: TGTGCCAGCAGAGGGGACCCCTCCTACAATGAGCAGTTCTTC.

In this sample, this clonotype turned up a few times. The chain links TRBV7-9 to TRBJ2-3, with D possibly TRBD2 on 6 matching bases. CDR1 SEHNR and CDR2 FQNEAQ come from the germline V gene (reference sequence). Trimming cost V 5 bases and J 0 bases, with 15 bases left between them. This CDR3 contains 16 residues. The CDR3 DNA sequence: TGTGCCAGCAGCCGCCCCCCGGGGGTGAGCACAGATACGCAGTATTTT. Its protein is CASSRPPGVSTDTQYF. The full variable domain, rest sourced from reference TRBV7-9 and TRBJ2-3, is DTGVSQNPRHKITKRGQNVTFRCDPISEHNRLYWYRQTLGQGPEFLTYFQNEAQLEKSRLLSDRFSAERPKGSFSTLEIQRTEQGDSAMYLCASSRPPGVSTDTQYFGPGTRLTVL.

This clonotype appeared a few times. This sequence joins TRBV12-3 or TRBV12-4 and TRBJ2-1; TRBD1 agrees at 8 bases. With 5 bases clipped from V and 10 bases from J, the junction kept 4 bases outside the gene matches. This CDR3 has 12 amino acids. The CDR3 reads CASSLDRGEQFF. Here the CDR3 DNA reads TGTGCCAGCAGTCTCGACAGGGGCGAGCAGTTCTTC.

The chain carries TRBV24-1 and TRBJ2-2; TRBD1 might be the D (7 bases). The V gene lost 7 bases and the J gene lost 4 bases, with 15 bases spanning the gap. This CDR3 spans 15 amino acids. Germline V CDR1 and CDR2: KGHDR, SFDVKD. CDR3 region: CATSPRDRLTGELFF. CDR3 nucleotides: TGTGCCACCAGCCCGCGGGACAGACTCACCGGGGAGCTGTTTTTT.

This clonotype was picked up many times. V usage is TRBV29-1 and J usage is TRBJ1-2, with D maybe TRBD1 (5 bases). Trimming pared 3 bases from V and 4 bases from J, leaving 15 bases between. This CDR3 contains 14 residues. CDR1 is SQVTM and CDR2 is ANQGSEA in the germline V gene. CDR3 region: CSVDRGPRFYGYTF. The CDR3, as DNA: TGCAGCGTTGATAGGGGACCTCGGTTCTATGGCTACACCTTC.

Ten or more counts support this clonotype. This rearrangement joins TRBV11-2 to TRBJ2-1, with D perhaps matching TRBD2 (6 bases). Deletions cut 5 bases from V and 8 bases from J, with 13 bases between. The CDR3 has 13 residues. From germline, CDR1 is SGHAT and CDR2 FQNNGV. CDR3 in amino acids: CASSTLTSYEQFF. The DNA for the CDR3 is TGTGCCAGCAGCACCTTGACTAGTTATGAGCAGTTCTTC. The entire variable domain, with the rest obtained from reference TRBV11-2 and TRBJ2-1, is as follows: EAGVAQSPRYKIIEKRQSVAFWCNPISGHATLYWYQQILGQGPKLLIQFQNNGVVDDSQLPKDRFSAERLKGVDSTLKIQPAKLEDSAVYLCASSTLTSYEQFFGPGTRLTVL.

The V call is TRBV18, the J call TRBJ2-1; perhaps TRBD2 as D (5 bases). Trimming shortened V by 2 bases and J by 0 bases, and 11 bases separated the two germline ends. The germline CDR1 and CDR2 sequences are KGHSH and LQKENI. The CDR3 is 16 amino acids. The DNA for the CDR3 is TGTGCCAGCTCACCAAATGAGGGAGTCTCCTACAATGAGCAGTTCTTC. Its protein product is CASSPNEGVSYNEQFF.

At least ten counts were recorded for this clonotype. V is TRBV12-3 or TRBV12-4 and J is TRBJ2-7, with D unclear. Trimming took 5 bases from V and 2 from J, leaving 16 bases between them. The CDR3 contains 15 residues. The CDR3 sequence: CASSPFWFGAYEQYF. In DNA, the CDR3 is TGTGCCAGCAGTCCCTTTTGGTTTGGGGCCTACGAGCAGTACTTC.

The genes are TRBV6-5 and TRBJ2-1; D is possibly TRBD1 or TRBD2 (5 bases each). V was cut by 4 bases and J by 9 bases, with 7 bases left in between. Germline CDR1 MNHEY, CDR2 SVGAGI. The CDR3 contains 11 residues. The CDR3 region has the DNA TGTGCCAGCAGTTTCGGGGCTGAGCAGTTCTTC. It specifies CASSFGAEQFF.

This clonotype showed up many times. The genes are TRBV20-1 and TRBJ2-4; maybe TRBD1 (6 bases). The CDR3 is 13 amino acids. The V end was cut by 1 base, the J end by 6 bases, with 10 bases between. From germline, CDR1 is DFQATT and CDR2 SNEGSKA (reference sequence). DNA of the CDR3: TGCAGTGCTAGAGTGCTGGGGGCAAACATTCAGTACTTC. This sequence encodes CSARVLGANIQYF.

This clonotype was observed a handful of times. This chain joins TRBV11-2 and TRBJ2-5; D remains unclear. CDR1 is SGHAT, CDR2 FQNNGV, per germline. V lost 5 bases, J lost 5 bases, and 18 bases lay in between. The CDR3 is 15 amino acids. The chain's CDR3 is CASSPVWRSSETQYF. CDR3 in DNA: TGTGCCAGCAGCCCGGTGTGGCGGTCCAGTGAGACCCAGTACTTC.

This chain joins TRBV4-1 and TRBJ2-5, with D perhaps TRBD2 (5 bases). Germline loops: CDR1 MGHRA, CDR2 YSYEKL. The ends were cut back, 0 bases at V and 4 bases at J, with 9 bases in the middle. The length of the CDR3 is 14 residues. In nucleotides, the CDR3 is TGCGCCAGCAGCCAAGAGGGAGCATCAGAGACCCAGTACTTC. Its protein is CASSQEGASETQYF.

The sample holds a few counts of this clonotype. This rearrangement joins TRBV5-1 to TRBJ2-7; D is undetermined. V lost 0 bases, J lost 0 bases, and 22 bases lay in between. CDR1 is SGHRS and CDR2 is YFSETQ in the germline V gene. The CDR3 is 19 residues long. This CDR3 is CASSLAGKAGLGDSYEQYF. CDR3 nucleotides: TGCGCCAGCAGCTTGGCCGGCAAGGCCGGTCTTGGGGACTCCTACGAGCAGTACTTC.

This clonotype was observed a few times. The chain combines TRBV7-9 with TRBJ2-5; D unclear. Germline V CDR1 and CDR2: SEHNR, FQNEAQ (reference sequence). Trimming stripped 0 bases from V and 5 bases from J, with 4 bases between. CDR3 length equals 12 residues. CDR3 nucleotide sequence: TGTGCCAGCAGCTTAGCGCGTGAGACCCAGTACTTC. Translation gives CASSLARETQYF.

This clonotype turned up a few times. The CDR3 is CASSQDLGGVTDTQYF. CDR3 nucleotides: TGTGCCAGCAGCCAAGATCTCGGGGGTGTCACAGATACGCAGTATTTT. J is TRBJ2-3 and V is TRBV3-1; tentatively, D is TRBD2 (6 bases). Germline assignment: CDR1 LGHDT and CDR2 YNNKEL (reference sequence). The CDR3 is made up of 16 amino acids. The V and J ends lost 0 bases and 2 bases respectively, with 12 bases between them.

V and J are TRBV3-1 and TRBJ2-7, with D unclear. Trimming left V 3 bases short and J 2 bases short, with 11 bases between. There are 14 residues in the CDR3. Germline V gives CDR1 LGHDT, CDR2 YNNKEL (reference sequence). The CDR3 DNA reads as TGTGCCAGCAGCCACTCCAGGACCACCTACGAGCAGTACTTC. Translating gives CASSHSRTTYEQYF.

This clonotype appeared many times. The rearrangement joins TRBV29-1 to TRBJ2-5, with 8 bases identical to TRBD1. CDR1 and CDR2 (germline): SQVTM, ANQGSEA. The CDR3 has 14 residues. With V trimmed by 3 bases and J by 5 bases, 8 bases remained unmatched. The CDR3 sequence is CSVEWTGSVETQYF. The CDR3 DNA follows: TGCAGCGTTGAGTGGACAGGGAGTGTCGAGACCCAGTACTTC.

This clonotype came up a few times. The chain recombines TRBV12-3 or TRBV12-4 with TRBJ1-2, with 11 nucleotides matching TRBD1. CDR3 length equals 13 residues. The ends lost 3 bases at V and 7 bases at J; junction bases unmatched: 1. CDR3 bases: TGTGCCAGCAGTTTGGGGACAGGGGGTGGCTACACCTTC. Translation gives CASSLGTGGGYTF.

This clonotype has just a few counts. This sequence joins TRBV3-1 and TRBJ2-1; 8 bases are a match to TRBD2. Trimming removed 3 bases from V and 9 bases from J; junction bases left unmatched: 13. Germline V CDR1 and CDR2: LGHDT, YNNKEL (reference sequence). The CDR3 is 16 residues long. Here the CDR3 DNA reads TGTGCCAGCAGCCAGGCGCGGGGGGCCCGTATGGGTGAGCAGTTCTTC. Residues: CASSQARGARMGEQFF.

This clonotype was picked up a small number of times. The chain carries TRBV24-1 and TRBJ2-2; D call uncertain. Trimming left V 4 bases short and J 1 base short, with 9 bases between. Germline CDR1 and CDR2: KGHDR and SFDVKD. This CDR3 is built from 15 residues. The CDR3 spells CATSERHRNTGELFF. CDR3 DNA: TGTGCCACCAGTGAGAGGCATAGGAACACCGGGGAGCTGTTTTTT.

J is TRBJ2-2 and V is TRBV7-9; 7 bases are shared with TRBD2. Looked up from germline, CDR1 is SEHNR and CDR2 is FQNEAQ (reference sequence). The CDR3 contains 12 residues. The ends lost 11 bases at V and 6 bases at J; junction bases unmatched: 6. This CDR3 reads CASQRGAGELFF. The DNA of the CDR3 is TGTGCCTCGCAACGGGGGGCCGGGGAGCTGTTTTTT.

This clonotype occurred a few times. The chain links TRBV20-1 to TRBJ2-7; possibly TRBD1 for D (6 bases). The CDR3 extends over 13 amino acids. V dropped 1 base and J dropped 3 bases, with 10 bases sitting between them. Germline loops: CDR1 DFQATT, CDR2 SNEGSKA (reference sequence). DNA for the CDR3: TGCAGTGCTAGAGCCGGGACAAACTACGAGCAGTACTTC. Encoded protein: CSARAGTNYEQYF.

The table lists this clonotype with many counts. V is TRBV7-8 and J is TRBJ2-5, with D perhaps matching TRBD1 (5 bases). The CDR3 runs 12 residues. From germline, CDR1 is SGHVS and CDR2 FQNEAQ. Trimming shortened V by 7 bases and J by 1 base, and 7 bases separated the two germline ends. In DNA, the CDR3 is TGTGCCAGCAACACAGGCCAAGAGACCCAGTACTTC. It codes for CASNTGQETQYF.

This clonotype was seen a handful of times. The chain employs TRBV25-1 and TRBJ2-1, with 12 nucleotides matching TRBD1. With V trimmed by 3 bases and J by 3 bases, 9 bases remained unmatched. This CDR3 contains 18 residues. CDR1 MGHDK and CDR2 SYGVNS come from the germline V gene. CDR3 region: CASSDNWDRGPHYNEQFF. The CDR3 bases are TGTGCCAGCAGTGATAATTGGGACAGGGGGCCCCACTACAATGAGCAGTTCTTC.

This clonotype was detected a few times. The gene calls are TRBV10-3 and TRBJ2-7; D gene uncertain. CDR1 is ENHRY and CDR2 is SYGVKD in the germline V gene. The CDR3 runs 14 residues. The V gene lost 5 bases and the J gene lost 0 bases, with 11 bases spanning the gap. The CDR3 DNA reads TGTGCCATCAGTAACAGAACCACCTCCTACGAGCAGTACTTC. This sequence encodes CAISNRTTSYEQYF.

This clonotype was detected a few times. The rearrangement uses TRBV12-3 or TRBV12-4 and TRBJ2-2; D possibly matches TRBD1 or TRBD2 (6 bases each). The CDR3 contains 16 residues. The V end lost 5 bases, the J end lost 8 bases, and 21 bases lay between the germline ends. CDR3 in DNA: TGTGCCAGCAGTCACCCCGCGGGACAACTTACGGGGGAGCTGTTTTTT. This codes for CASSHPAGQLTGELFF.

V and J are TRBV7-2 and TRBJ2-4, with 7 bases matching TRBD1. The CDR3 sequence is 14 residues long. Trimming took 0 bases from V and 8 from J; bases not matched to a gene: 4. Per the germline V gene, CDR1 is SGHTA and CDR2 is FQGNSA. DNA for the CDR3: TGTGCCAGCAGCTTAGCAGGGGGCACAGACATTCAGTACTTC. It specifies CASSLAGGTDIQYF.